This T cell receptor (beta chain) was captured by sequencing in a study of shared clonotypes between healthy human individuals. Study-wide context: The plates for each donor numbered three CD4 naive, three CD4 memory, two CD8 naive and one CD8 memory.

This clone occurred many times. Its antigen is as yet unknown. Other DNA sequences in the same sample also yield this CDR3. Repertoires were generated with immunoSEQ multiplex PCR, while TCRdb's copy carries only in-frame clones and drops some. The sample has 850,000 to 1,100,000 clones, 77% seen once. Study-level points and caveats: Across a handful of donors, naive CD4 shared around 5%, naive CD8 more than 3%, memory CD4 approximately 2.5%, memory CD8 0.4%.

This CDR3 region has 15 residues. Trimming removed 0 bases at V and 6 bases at J, with 13 bases between. From germline, CDR1 is SNHLY and CDR2 FYNNEI. The rearrangement uses TRBV2 and TRBJ2-3; perhaps D is TRBD1 or TRBD2 (5 bases each). The receptor comes from a man aged 18 to 30 in good health. Some clones in this sample may be carry-over from other donors' samples. The specimen was memory CD4+ T cells from PBMCs. Subset in this sample: CD45RA-negative fraction. Here the CDR3 DNA reads TGTGCCAGCAGTGAAGCGCTTCCGTGGGGGGATACGCAGTATTTT. This gives the protein CASSEALPWGDTQYF.